This T cell receptor (beta chain) was sequenced for a study of control samples from healthy donors and cancer patients. Clones were sequenced by immunoSEQ multiplex PCR, and TCRdb holds only the in-frame ones, with some missing. The sample comprises about 160,000 clones, about 90% of which are singletons, and around 12% rests with the top ten. The V and J ends lost 2 bases and 7 bases respectively, with 15 bases between them. Germline V gene lookup returns CDR1 LNHDA and CDR2 SQIVND (reference sequence). There are 15 residues in the CDR3. The sequenced sample consisted of blood. This clonotype originated in a man younger than 40 in good health. The chain carries TRBV19 and TRBJ2-1, with unresolved D. CDR3 protein: CASSISADIGNEQFF. The CDR3 DNA reads TGTGCCAGTAGTATATCTGCGGATATTGGTAATGAGCAGTTCTTC.